This T cell receptor beta chain stems from a study of blood T cell repertoires in COVID-19. Looking at the study overall: The origin of the acute and convalescent COVID-19 samples was the United States, Italy and Spain. PBMCs, B-cell-depleted T cells, or T cells provided the cDNA or gDNA that made up the material.

Trimming removed 7 bases from V and 4 bases from J, with 16 bases in between. CDR1 is SNHLY and CDR2 is FYNNEI in the germline V gene. This CDR3 spans 14 amino acids. The authors' processing: Researchers report that nucleated cell counts were estimated from reference gene primer amplification. Method: immunoSEQ multiplex PCR; TCRdb's copy keeps in-frame clones and lacks some. That table supplies the V and J calls and clone size; D and trimming were determined from the DNA. This repertoire shows under 85,000 clones, 82% found once; its top ten account for approximately 12%. The receptor was derived from a man between 50 and 59 years old with acute or convalescent COVID-19. The genes are TRBV2 and TRBJ1-2; D is perhaps TRBD1 (5 bases). Sequenced material: peripheral blood. CDR3 region: CASTAQGPSYGYTF. The CDR3 DNA follows: TGTGCCAGCACGGCCCAGGGCCCATCCTATGGCTACACCTTC. Using reference TRBV2 and TRBJ1-2 for the parts outside the CDR3, the full variable domain is EPEVTQTPSHQVTQMGQEVILRCVPISNHLYFYWYRQILGQKVEFLVSFYNNEISEKSEIFDDQFSVERPDGSNFTLKIRSTKLEDSAMYFCASTAQGPSYGYTFGSGTRLTVV.